This T cell receptor (beta chain) derives from a study of CD8 T cells in ankylosing spondylitis. Unmatched junction bases numbered 14, after V lost 7 bases and J lost 9 bases. The CDR3 runs 14 residues. Germline V lookup: CDR1 SEHNR, CDR2 FQNEAQ (reference sequence). TCRdb redid the calling of the 5' RACE reads with MiXCR, one entry per CDR3 protein. The table has about 360,000 distinct CDR3 sequences, 20% to 25% seen once. This sequence originates from a male donor with ankylosing spondylitis or in good health (not recorded which). The material sequenced was blood, either unsorted or a sorted T cell fraction (not recorded which). The chain combines TRBV7-9 with TRBJ2-7, with 8 bases matching TRBD1. The CDR3 loop reads CASTYPGQDYGQYF. CDR3 sequence (DNA): TGTGCCAGCACCTATCCGGGACAGGACTATGGGCAGTACTTC.